This T cell receptor beta chain was identified during a study of early T cells in non-severe SARS-CoV-2 infection. Germline V gene lookup returns CDR1 ENHRY and CDR2 SYGVKD. This CDR3 spans 15 amino acids. Trimming took 0 bases from V and 0 from J, leaving 8 bases between them. In its sample, this clonotype was seen a few times. MiXCR, run by TCRdb on the 5' RACE reads, gives a single entry per CDR3 protein. The sample includes under 85,000 distinct CDR3 sequences, 9.5% to 13% of them seen just once. This sequence originates from an adult who was a healthcare worker with PCR-confirmed SARS-CoV-2 infection or an uninfected control (not recorded which). This chain uses TRBV10-3 with TRBJ1-2, with D hard to call. The specimen sequenced was whole blood. In DNA, the CDR3 is TGTGCCATCAGTGAGTCCCCGACACCTAACTATGGCTACACCTTC. Amino acid sequence: CAISESPTPNYGYTF.